This TCR beta chain was captured by sequencing in a study of metastatic and nonmetastatic thyroid tumors. Study-wide background: For malignant and benign thyroid patients, tumor or nodule tissue and blood were the sources whose repertoires were compared.

Original processing methods: In papillary thyroid cancer, a distant-metastasis classifier was built using CDR3 differences across clinicopathological groups. TCRdb reanalyzed the PCR reads with MiXCR. These V and J calls rely on TCRdb rather than the paper's analysis. The sample contains tens of thousands of clones, around 30% of which appear only once. Sample share makes this clone medium-sized (0.01 to 0.1%). Its antigen remains unknown. Treatment of any kind had been given to no patient before thyroid surgery. This CDR3 is 15 amino acids long. V was pared by 6 bases and J by 9 bases, with 18 bases between. Germline V lookup: CDR1 LNHDA, CDR2 SQIVND (reference sequence). Study-wide points: When malignant thyroid tumors were compared with benign nodules, TCR beta diversity was reportedly significantly higher in the malignant tumors. This held in both blood and tumor samples.

What was sequenced was blood. This receptor was obtained from a male donor with papillary thyroid cancer or a benign thyroid nodule (not recorded which). Some clones in this sample may be carry-over from other donors' samples. The chain combines TRBV19 with TRBJ1-6; perhaps TRBD1 as D (6 bases). CDR3 protein: CASSPTTGTRSPLHF. The CDR3 region has the DNA TGTGCCAGTAGCCCCACTACAGGGACTCGTTCACCCCTCCACTTT.